The following is a T cell receptor (beta chain) sequence with its context. V lost 3 bases and J lost 1, with 10 bases in between. Germline CDR1 MNHEY, CDR2 SVGEGT. The length of the CDR3 is 14 residues. In the original analysis: Estimation of nucleated cell counts was performed using reference gene primer amplification. Here immunoSEQ multiplex PCR was the method, and the copy in TCRdb shows in-frame clones only, minus some. V, J and clone size are those of that table, while D and trimming were read from the DNA. The sample has 250,000 to 300,000 clones; roughly 83% are singletons. The sample is drawn from a study of blood T cell repertoires in COVID-19. The wider study: Both acute and convalescent COVID-19 samples were obtained from the United States, Italy and Spain. Sources were T cells, B-cell-depleted T cells, or PBMCs; the material itself was cDNA or gDNA.

This receptor was obtained from a man aged 55-75 years who had recovered from COVID-19. The sample was peripheral blood. This sequence joins TRBV6-2 or TRBV6-3 and TRBJ2-7; D is possibly TRBD2 (6 bases). CDR3 bases: TGTGCCAGCAGTTATCAGCGGGTATCCTACGAGCAGTACTTC. Residues: CASSYQRVSYEQYF.